One and the same sample provided the 28 T cell receptor beta chains below, sequenced in a study of shared clonotypes between healthy human individuals. Assay: immunoSEQ multiplex PCR; the TCRdb copy retains only in-frame clones and omits some. This sample has millions of clones, with 95% found just once. Specimen: naive CD4+ T cells sorted from blood. Noted subset: CD45RA+ positively selected. These receptors all stem from a man between 18 and 29 years old in good health.

J is TRBJ2-3 and V is TRBV12-5; possibly TRBD2 for D (5 bases). Deletions cut 5 bases from V and 0 bases from J, with 9 bases between. Germline V lookup: CDR1 LGHNT, CDR2 FRNRAP. The CDR3 contains 14 residues. This chain's CDR3 is CASGPGSSTDTQYF. The DNA of the CDR3 is TGTGCTAGTGGTCCGGGGTCTAGCACAGATACGCAGTATTTT.

The gene calls are TRBV2 and TRBJ2-1, with TRBD2 identical over 8 bases. The CDR3 sequence is 14 residues long. Germline CDR1 SNHLY, CDR2 FYNNEI. V dropped 9 bases and J dropped 9; count of bases not matched to a gene: 13. The CDR3: CASSNVAGRGEQFF. CDR3 sequence (DNA): TGTGCCAGTTCCAACGTAGCGGGGCGGGGTGAGCAGTTCTTC.

This sequence joins TRBV6-5 and TRBJ1-5, with a possible D match to TRBD1 (6 bases). Germline assignment: CDR1 MNHEY and CDR2 SVGAGI. V lost 3 bases to trimming and J lost 4 bases, with 13 bases between them. The CDR3 has 15 residues. This CDR3 is CASSYGWGLNQPQHF. The CDR3 DNA reads as TGTGCCAGCAGTTATGGGTGGGGGCTTAATCAGCCCCAGCATTTT.

The genes are TRBV5-4 and TRBJ2-2; D unclear. CDR3 length: 15 amino acids. The germline CDR1 and CDR2 sequences are SGHNT and YYREEE (reference sequence). V was trimmed by 4 bases and J by 6 bases, leaving 16 bases between them. The CDR3 nucleotides read TGTGCCAGCAGCCGAGGCCAACAACCCCCCGGGGAGCTGTTTTTT. This sequence encodes CASSRGQQPPGELFF.

This chain connects TRBV6-5 to TRBJ2-7, with 7 bases matching TRBD1. Germline assignment: CDR1 MNHEY and CDR2 SVGAGI. The length of the CDR3 is 14 residues. J lost 3 bases, V lost 6 bases, and 8 bases had no gene match. CDR3: CASRDRALVYEQYF. In nucleotides, the CDR3 is TGTGCCAGCAGAGACAGGGCGCTCGTCTACGAGCAGTACTTC.

The V call is TRBV4-3, the J call TRBJ2-7; the D gene is possibly TRBD1 (6 bases). Per the germline V gene, CDR1 is LGHNA and CDR2 is YSLEER. The CDR3 is made up of 13 amino acids. Trimming stripped 0 bases from V and 10 bases from J, with 13 bases between. DNA for the CDR3: TGCGCCAGCAGCCAAGACGGTCAGGGGCTACAGTACTTC. Translated, it gives CASSQDGQGLQYF.

This clone showed up just once. A much larger clone differs by one base, so this may be a read error. Additional DNA sequences in this sample encode the identical CDR3. The chain joins TRBV5-1 to TRBJ2-6, with D unclear. Germline V gene data show CDR1 as SGHRS and CDR2 as YFSETQ. The ends were cut back, 0 bases at V and 4 bases at J, with 2 bases in the middle. CDR3 length equals 13 residues. The CDR3, as DNA: TGCGCCAGCAGCTTGGCCGGGGCCAACGTCCTGACTTTC. This translates into CASSLAGANVLTF.

J is TRBJ2-7 and V is TRBV7-5; TRBD2 is the table's D call, not checked against the DNA. TRBV7-5 is noted as a pseudogene. The CDR3 contains 16 residues. CDR3 sequence reads: CARSRHPGRPQNEQYF. The CDR3 region has the DNA TGTGCCAGAAGCAGACACCCCGGGAGGCCCCAAAACGAGCAGTACTTC.

The chain joins TRBV15 to TRBJ2-1; 11 bases line up with TRBD2. Losses at the gene ends were 2 bases for V and 4 bases for J; bases not matched to a gene: 4. The germline CDR1 and CDR2 sequences are LNHNV and YYDKDF (reference sequence). This CDR3 contains 16 residues. The CDR3 here is CATSRSGTSGYNEQFF. The CDR3 DNA reads TGTGCCACCAGCAGATCCGGGACTAGCGGATACAATGAGCAGTTCTTC.

CDR3 sequence: CAWSHDMNTEAFF. The CDR3 region has the DNA TGTGCCTGGAGTCACGACATGAACACTGAAGCTTTCTTT. The chain uses TRBV30 and TRBJ1-1; no clear D. The V gene's germline CDR1 is GTSNPN and CDR2 SVGIG (reference sequence). This CDR3 spans 13 amino acids. The V end lost 2 bases, the J end lost 0 bases, and 7 bases lay between the germline ends.

This clone occurred a few times. The chain links TRBV4-3 to TRBJ2-1; D is possibly TRBD2 (5 bases). This CDR3 is 14 amino acids long. Per the germline V gene, CDR1 is LGHNA and CDR2 is YSLEER. The germline V and J ends were trimmed by 4 bases and 9 bases, with 16 bases remaining between them. CDR3 in amino acids: CASSRETGFGEQFF. The CDR3 DNA reads TGCGCCAGCAGCCGGGAGACTGGATTCGGTGAGCAGTTCTTC.

The V gene is TRBV6-5, the J gene TRBJ1-4, with TRBD1 matching over 9 bases. This CDR3 has 13 residues. V lost 4 bases, J lost 8 bases, and 2 bases stayed unmatched. CDR1 and CDR2 (germline): MNHEY, SVGAGI. The CDR3 DNA reads as TGTGCCAGCAGTTTGACAGGGGGAGAAAAACTGTTTTTT. Encoded protein: CASSLTGGEKLFF.

The CDR3 DNA reads as TGTGCCAGCAGTTTAGGTTTCGGGGCTCTCGGCAATCAGCCCCAGCATTTT. This sequence encodes CASSLGFGALGNQPQHF. This sequence joins TRBV28 and TRBJ1-5; the D gene is possibly TRBD1 (5 bases). V was cut by 2 bases and J by 2 bases, with 16 bases left in between. Germline V gene lookup returns CDR1 MDHEN and CDR2 SYDVKM. There are 17 residues in the CDR3. Variable domain in full (rest from reference TRBV28 and TRBJ1-5): DVKVTQSSRYLVKRTGEKVFLECVQDMDHENMFWYRQDPGLGLRLIYFSYDVKMKEKGDIPEGYSVSREKKERFSLILESASTNQTSMYLCASSLGFGALGNQPQHFGDGTRLSIL.

This chain links TRBV7-2 with TRBJ2-3; TRBD2 is a possible D gene (6 bases). Germline CDR1 and CDR2: SGHTA and FQGNSA. V was cut by 1 base and J by 5 bases, with 10 bases left in between. The CDR3 loop spans 14 amino acids. CDR3 sequence reads: CASSLDGSGDTQYF. The DNA for the CDR3 is TGTGCCAGCAGCTTAGACGGGAGTGGAGATACGCAGTATTTT.

The V gene is TRBV11-2, the J gene TRBJ2-3; D is unresolved. This CDR3 region has 15 residues. Germline V gene lookup returns CDR1 SGHAT and CDR2 FQNNGV. Trimming shortened V by 1 base and J by 1 base, and 9 bases separated the two germline ends. DNA of the CDR3: TGTGCCAGCAGCTTAGTGGTCCTTGGCACAGATACGCAGTATTTT. Its protein is CASSLVVLGTDTQYF.

The V gene is TRBV4-3, the J gene TRBJ2-1, with TRBD2 matching 14 bases. With 3 bases clipped from V and 9 bases from J, the junction kept 7 bases outside the gene matches. CDR1 LGHNA and CDR2 YSLEER come from the germline V gene. This CDR3 spans 16 amino acids. The CDR3 sequence: CASSQSGLAGEVEQFF. CDR3 in DNA: TGCGCCAGCAGCCAGTCGGGACTAGCGGGAGAGGTTGAGCAGTTCTTC.

Note on this clone: At the DNA level, this CDR3 is encoded by other sequences in the same sample as well. The J gene is TRBJ2-7, the V gene TRBV5-1; TRBD1 matches at 9 bases. Germline V gene lookup returns CDR1 SGHRS and CDR2 YFSETQ. Trimming took 4 bases from V and 1 from J; bases not matched to a gene: 6. The CDR3 totals 15 residues. The CDR3 sequence is CASSPTGTGSYEQYF. As DNA, the CDR3 is TGCGCCAGCAGCCCGACCGGGACAGGGTCCTACGAGCAGTACTTC.

J is TRBJ1-4 and V is TRBV30; no clear D gene. The length of the CDR3 is 14 residues. The V and J ends lost 2 bases and 4 bases respectively, with 11 bases between them. Looked up from germline, CDR1 is GTSNPN and CDR2 is SVGIG (reference sequence). The CDR3, as DNA: TGTGCCTGGAGTTATTTACAGAATAATGAAAAACTGTTTTTT. It codes for CAWSYLQNNEKLFF.

V gene TRBV27 combines with J gene TRBJ1-1, with 7 bases identical to TRBD1. With 5 bases clipped from V and 4 bases from J, the junction kept 7 bases outside the gene matches. Germline CDR1 reads MNHEY; CDR2 reads SMNVEV (reference sequence). This CDR3 contains 14 residues. In nucleotides, the CDR3 is TGTGCCAGCAGTCAAAGACAGGGAGGCACTGAAGCTTTCTTT. Translation: CASSQRQGGTEAFF.

V gene TRBV7-9 combines with J gene TRBJ1-5; D uncertain. Trimming cost V 5 bases and J 5 bases, with 10 bases left between them. This CDR3 is built from 13 residues. From germline, CDR1 is SEHNR and CDR2 FQNEAQ (reference sequence). The CDR3 DNA reads TGTGCCAGCAGCCGAGGTGGGGATCAGCCCCAGCATTTT. Amino acids: CASSRGGDQPQHF.

The rearrangement joins TRBV6-5 to TRBJ1-1, with D perhaps matching TRBD1 (5 bases). The germline CDR1 and CDR2 sequences are MNHEY and SVGAGI. V was clipped by 2 bases and J by 1 base, with 8 bases between them. The CDR3 covers 14 residues. The CDR3 DNA reads as TGTGCCAGCAGTTACGGGACGCGGAACACTGAAGCTTTCTTT. It encodes CASSYGTRNTEAFF.

The CDR3 sequence is CSAAGSSGGLGNTDTQYF. CDR3 nucleotide sequence: TGCAGCGCCGCGGGGTCTAGCGGGGGCCTAGGTAACACAGATACGCAGTATTTT. The chain employs TRBV29-1 and TRBJ2-3; 10 nucleotides match TRBD2. The CDR3 is made up of 18 amino acids. V shed 7 bases, J shed 2 bases, and the junction held 18 bases outside the gene matches. Germline CDR1 is SQVTM and CDR2 is ANQGSEA.

The V call is TRBV2, the J call TRBJ2-7; possibly TRBD1 for D (6 bases). CDR3 length: 13 residues. The germline V gene encodes CDR1 SNHLY and CDR2 FYNNEI. Trimming took off 6 bases at V and 2 bases at J, with 11 bases between the two ends. CDR3 sequence reads: CASSQGIPYEQYF. CDR3 sequence (DNA): TGTGCCAGCAGCCAGGGGATCCCCTACGAGCAGTACTTC.

This clone was counted a single time. This chain joins TRBV10-3 and TRBJ2-3; 10 bases are a match to TRBD2. This CDR3 is 15 amino acids long. The germline CDR1 and CDR2 sequences are ENHRY and SYGVKD. V lost 6 bases to trimming and J lost 3 bases; unmatched junction nucleotides: 6. CDR3 sequence: CAIRPGTSATDTQYF. The CDR3 nucleotides are TGTGCCATCAGACCCGGGACTAGCGCAACAGATACGCAGTATTTT.

The chain recombines TRBV6-6 with TRBJ2-7; no definite D call. CDR3 length: 11 residues. Trimming removed 5 bases from V and 3 bases from J, with 5 bases in between. Germline CDR1 MNHNY, CDR2 SVGAGI (reference sequence). The CDR3 here is CASSQNYEQYF. The CDR3 DNA reads TGTGCCAGCAGTCAAAACTACGAGCAGTACTTC.

The rearrangement links TRBV5-4 to TRBJ2-7, with D possibly matching TRBD1 (5 bases). CDR1 is SGHNT, CDR2 YYREEE, per germline (reference sequence). The V and J ends lost 4 bases and 6 bases respectively, with 14 bases between them. The CDR3 covers 13 residues. The CDR3 DNA follows: TGTGCCAGCAGCACAACTTGGGGCCTCGAGCAGTACTTC. Its translation is CASSTTWGLEQYF.

As for this clone: This may stem from a read error, because a much larger clone lies one nucleotide away. Within the sample, other DNA sequences also encode this same CDR3. The chain couples TRBV6-6 to TRBJ1-2; 8 bases are shared with TRBD1. J lost 3 bases, V lost 6 bases, and 6 bases had no gene match. The CDR3 covers 14 residues. Germline V lookup: CDR1 MNHNY, CDR2 SVGAGI (reference sequence). CDR3 protein: CASSDRGYDYGYTF. The CDR3 DNA reads as TGTGCCAGCAGCGACAGGGGTTATGACTATGGCTACACCTTC.

The CDR3 loop reads CASSSPRQGAYEQYF. CDR3 DNA sequence: TGCGCCAGCAGCTCCCCGCGACAGGGGGCCTACGAGCAGTACTTC. The chain is built from TRBV5-1 and TRBJ2-7, with 9 bases fitting TRBD1. With V trimmed by 3 bases and J by 2 bases, 6 bases remained unmatched. The CDR3 extends over 15 amino acids. Germline-derived CDR1 and CDR2 are SGHRS and YFSETQ. Full variable domain (outside the CDR3, taken from reference TRBV5-1 and TRBJ2-7): KAGVTQTPRYLIKTRGQQVTLSCSPISGHRSVSWYQQTPGQGLQFLFEYFSETQRNKGNFPGRFSGRQFSNSRSEMNVSTLELGDSALYLCASSSPRQGAYEQYFGPGTRLTVT.